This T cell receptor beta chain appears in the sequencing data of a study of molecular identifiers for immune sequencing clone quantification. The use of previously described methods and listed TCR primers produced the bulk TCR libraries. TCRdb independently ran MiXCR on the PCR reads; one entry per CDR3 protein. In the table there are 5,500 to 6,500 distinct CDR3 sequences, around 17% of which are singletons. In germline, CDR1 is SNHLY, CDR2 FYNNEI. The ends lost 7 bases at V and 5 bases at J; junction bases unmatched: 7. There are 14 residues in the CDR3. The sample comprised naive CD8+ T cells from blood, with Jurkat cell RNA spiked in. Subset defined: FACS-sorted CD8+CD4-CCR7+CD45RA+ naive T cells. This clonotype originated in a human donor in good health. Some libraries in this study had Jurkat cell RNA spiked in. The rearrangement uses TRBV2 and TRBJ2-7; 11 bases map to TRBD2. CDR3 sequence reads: CASNIAGGPDEQYF. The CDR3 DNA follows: TGTGCCAGCAACATAGCGGGGGGGCCCGACGAGCAGTACTTC.